The 20 T cell receptor beta chains below come from one sample, sequenced in a study of blood T cell repertoires in COVID-19. Only in-frame clones appear in the TCRdb table, and some are missing; sequencing was by immunoSEQ multiplex PCR. The sample includes around 100,000 clones, roughly 82% of them seen just once. Source material: peripheral blood. The source is a man aged 60-69 years with acute or convalescent COVID-19.

V is TRBV28 and J is TRBJ2-5, with D tentatively TRBD1 (5 bases). This CDR3 is built from 17 residues. Trimming removed 7 bases at V and 7 bases at J, with 28 bases between. Germline V gives CDR1 MDHEN, CDR2 SYDVKM. CDR3 bases: TGTGCCAGCACCCCTCACCGACAGAGTTGGGTCCCAAGGACCCAGTACTTC. Its protein product is CASTPHRQSWVPRTQYF.

The chain employs TRBV14 and TRBJ2-2, with 10 bases aligning to TRBD2. The V gene's germline CDR1 is SGHDN and CDR2 FVKESK. CDR3 size: 15 residues. V lost 6 bases, J lost 4 bases, and 5 bases stayed unmatched. This chain's CDR3 is CASRIAGGATGELFF. The CDR3 DNA sequence: TGTGCCAGCAGGATAGCGGGAGGCGCCACCGGGGAGCTGTTTTTT.

The V and J genes are TRBV24-1 and TRBJ1-5; the D is unclear. The CDR3 totals 14 residues. Trimming stripped 5 bases from V and 4 bases from J, with 11 bases between. Germline CDR1 is KGHDR and CDR2 is SFDVKD. For the CDR3, the DNA is TGTGCCACCAGTGTTGGGCAGATTAATCAGCCCCAGCATTTT. Encoded protein: CATSVGQINQPQHF.

This sequence joins TRBV18 and TRBJ2-5; D possibly corresponds to TRBD2 (7 bases). The germline V and J ends were trimmed by 1 base and 6 bases, with 18 bases remaining between them. Germline V gene lookup returns CDR1 KGHSH and CDR2 LQKENI. This CDR3 is 16 amino acids long. The CDR3 here is CASSPRDAGAIQTQYF. The CDR3 DNA is TGTGCCAGCTCACCACGTGATGCGGGGGCCATTCAGACCCAGTACTTC.

This clone was detected once. This chain connects TRBV28 to TRBJ2-7; 11 nucleotides agree with TRBD2. The ends lost 6 bases at V and 2 bases at J; junction bases unmatched: 9. Germline CDR1 and CDR2: MDHEN and SYDVKM. The CDR3 sequence is 16 residues long. The CDR3 reads CASRLAGTSGTYEQYF. The DNA for the CDR3 is TGTGCCAGCAGACTGGCCGGGACTAGCGGTACCTACGAGCAGTACTTC.

The V and J genes are TRBV19 and TRBJ1-6, with 7 bases identical to TRBD1. Germline V gene data show CDR1 as LNHDA and CDR2 as SQIVND (reference sequence). CDR3 length equals 18 residues. Germline trimming cut 4 bases from V and 0 bases from J; bases unmatched to any gene: 9. This CDR3 is CASSTRDSRLSYNSPLHF. CDR3 coding DNA: TGTGCCAGTAGTACCCGGGACAGCCGCCTCTCCTATAATTCACCCCTCCACTTT.

The V gene is TRBV29-1, the J gene TRBJ1-1; TRBD1 matches 7 bases. Germline V gives CDR1 SQVTM, CDR2 ANQGSEA. Trimming took 7 bases from V and 4 from J; bases not matched to a gene: 6. The CDR3 extends over 12 amino acids. The CDR3 loop reads CSATGDGTEAFF. In DNA, the CDR3 is TGCAGCGCAACAGGGGACGGCACTGAAGCTTTCTTT.

The chain couples TRBV5-1 to TRBJ2-7; 7 positions match TRBD2. CDR3 length equals 16 residues. Germline V CDR1 and CDR2: SGHRS, YFSETQ. The ends lost 4 bases at V and 2 bases at J; junction bases unmatched: 12. The CDR3, as DNA: TGCGCCAGCAGCCCCCTTGGCGGGAGCGCTCCCTACGAGCAGTACTTC. Amino acid sequence: CASSPLGGSAPYEQYF.

This sequence joins TRBV7-9 and TRBJ1-5; 7 bases match TRBD1. Germline V CDR1 and CDR2: SEHNR, FQNEAQ (reference sequence). The CDR3 consists of 13 residues. V shed 3 bases and J 5 bases; nucleotides not matched to a gene: 1. The DNA for the CDR3 is TGTGCCAGCAGCTTGACAGGGTATCAGCCCCAGCATTTT. This codes for CASSLTGYQPQHF.

This clone appeared a single time. The chain couples TRBV7-9 to TRBJ2-1, with 8 bases matching TRBD2. V lost 5 bases and J lost 12; bases outside the gene matches: 15. Germline V gives CDR1 SEHNR, CDR2 FQNEAQ (reference sequence). The CDR3 runs 15 residues. The CDR3: CASSPSGSGEIGQFF. The CDR3, as DNA: TGTGCCAGCAGCCCGAGCGGGAGTGGGGAAATTGGGCAGTTCTTC.

The chain couples TRBV2 to TRBJ2-5, with D maybe TRBD1 (5 bases). This CDR3 is 15 amino acids long. CDR1 and CDR2 from the germline V gene are SNHLY and FYNNEI. V lost 3 bases to trimming and J lost 2 bases, with 13 bases between them. The CDR3 nucleotides are TGTGCCAGCAGTGAGAGCCCAGGGCAACAAGAGACCCAGTACTTC. Amino acids: CASSESPGQQETQYF.

The V call is TRBV6-6, the J call TRBJ1-4; D unresolved. This CDR3 contains 16 residues. V lost 3 bases to trimming and J lost 5 bases, with 16 bases between them. The germline V gene has CDR1 MNHNY and CDR2 SVGAGI (reference sequence). CDR3 amino acids: CASSYTTRAANEKLFF. The CDR3 DNA sequence: TGTGCCAGCAGTTATACCACGCGGGCTGCAAATGAAAAACTGTTTTTT.

For this clone: The CDR3 carries no conserved terminal phenylalanine or tryptophan, so it likely arises from a read error. The DNA is left out, because the CDR3 cannot be placed on it with certainty; the CDR3 is given as TCRdb lists it. This CDR3 reads CSARKSPG. The chain carries TRBV20-1 and TRBJ1-1. The CDR3 spans 8 residues, counting both ends. Germline-derived CDR1 and CDR2 are DFQATT and SNEGSKA (reference sequence).

The chain recombines TRBV10-3 with TRBJ2-3, with TRBD2 matching 10 bases. Germline assignment: CDR1 ENHRY and CDR2 SYGVKD. V shed 5 bases and J 4 bases; nucleotides not matched to a gene: 6. CDR3 length: 15 residues. In DNA form, the CDR3 reads TGTGCCATCAGTCTAGCGGGAGACCGCTCAGATACGCAGTATTTT. This gives the protein CAISLAGDRSDTQYF.

J is TRBJ2-7 and V is TRBV4-2; 10 bases line up with TRBD1. Trimming took 3 bases from V and 6 from J; bases not matched to a gene: 5. The CDR3 runs 14 residues. Per germline, CDR1 LGHNA and CDR2 YNFKEQ. The CDR3: CASSQTGTGVEQYF. The CDR3 nucleotides read TGTGCCAGCAGCCAGACCGGGACAGGGGTCGAGCAGTACTTC.

V gene TRBV24-1 combines with J gene TRBJ1-1; D not certain. Trimming stripped 5 bases from V and 7 bases from J, with 13 bases between. Germline V lookup: CDR1 KGHDR, CDR2 SFDVKD. The CDR3 consists of 13 residues. In DNA form, the CDR3 reads TGTGCCACCAGTGGCAGTAATACAGTTGAAGCTTTCTTT. It encodes CATSGSNTVEAFF.

CDR3 in DNA: TGTGCCAGCAGTTTGAGTTGGAGGACTGAAGCTTTCTTT. Protein product: CASSLSWRTEAFF. V usage is TRBV6-2 or TRBV6-3 and J usage is TRBJ1-1; D is ambiguous. V dropped 4 bases and J dropped 5 bases, with 11 bases sitting between them. CDR1 MNHEY and CDR2 SVGEGT come from the germline V gene. The CDR3 runs 13 residues.

The chain employs TRBV2 and TRBJ1-1, with D hard to call. Per the germline V gene, CDR1 is SNHLY and CDR2 is FYNNEI. V lost 6 bases and J 1 base, leaving 9 bases between the germline ends. CDR3 size: 13 residues. CDR3 coding DNA: TGTGCCAGCAGACAAATTTCGAACACTGAAGCTTTCTTT. Its translation is CASRQISNTEAFF.

J is TRBJ2-7 and V is TRBV3-1 (or the pseudogene TRBV3-2), with D unclear. This CDR3 is 14 amino acids long. Germline V gene lookup returns CDR1 LGHDT and CDR2 YNNKEL (reference sequence). The germline V and J ends were trimmed by 1 base and 4 bases, with 11 bases remaining between them. The CDR3 bases are TGTGCCAGCAGCCAAGGTCCTTTTTTTTACGAGCAGTACTTC. Translating gives CASSQGPFFYEQYF.

This rearrangement joins TRBV11-3 to TRBJ2-2, with 8 bases identical to TRBD1. Germline assignment: CDR1 SGHNT and CDR2 YENEEA. V shed 5 bases, J shed 4 bases, and the junction held 6 bases outside the gene matches. There are 15 residues in the CDR3. The chain's CDR3 is CASSGRTGTTGELFF. The DNA for the CDR3 is TGTGCCAGCAGCGGGCGGACAGGGACCACCGGGGAGCTGTTTTTT.